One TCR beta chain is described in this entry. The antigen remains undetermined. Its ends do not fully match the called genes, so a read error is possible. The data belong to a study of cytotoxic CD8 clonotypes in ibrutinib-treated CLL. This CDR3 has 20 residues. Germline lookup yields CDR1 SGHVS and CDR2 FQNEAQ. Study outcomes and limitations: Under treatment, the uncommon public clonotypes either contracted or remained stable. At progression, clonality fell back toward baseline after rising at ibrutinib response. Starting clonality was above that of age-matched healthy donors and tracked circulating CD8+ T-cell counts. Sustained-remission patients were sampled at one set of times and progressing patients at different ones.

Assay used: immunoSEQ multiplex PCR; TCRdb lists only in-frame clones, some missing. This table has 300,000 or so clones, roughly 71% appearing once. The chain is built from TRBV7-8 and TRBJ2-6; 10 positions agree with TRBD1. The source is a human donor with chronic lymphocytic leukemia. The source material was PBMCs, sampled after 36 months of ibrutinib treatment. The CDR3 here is CASSLARGQGPGSGANVLTF. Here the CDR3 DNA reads TGTGCCAGCAGCCTAGCGAGGGGACAGGGGCCGGGCTCTGGGGCCAACGTCCTGACTTTC. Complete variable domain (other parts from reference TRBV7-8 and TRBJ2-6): GAGVSQSPRYKVAKRGQDVALRCDPISGHVSLFWYQQALGQGPEFLTYFQNEAQLDKSGLPSDRFFAERPEGSVSTLKIQRTQQEDSAVYLCASSLARGQGPGSGANVLTFGAGSRLTVL.